This is a list of T cell receptor beta chains from one sample in a study of cytomegalovirus exposure and HLA in healthy donors. Assay: immunoSEQ multiplex PCR; the TCRdb copy retains only in-frame clones and omits some. Its table records about 70,000 clones. The sequencing input was PBMCs. These receptors all come from a female donor in good health and CMV-seropositive. Both conserved end residues are part of each CDR3. The order of the fields is D gene, V gene, J gene, CDR3 DNA, CDR3 protein. D genes are given only for firm matches.

TRBD1	TRBV19	TRBJ1-3	TGTGCCTCAGGGGGACAACTCTCTGGAAACACCATATATTTT	CASGGQLSGNTIYF
TRBD2	TRBV7-2	TRBJ2-7	TGTGCCAGCAGCCCCCGACTAGCGGGGGATGGCGAGCAGTACTTC	CASSPRLAGDGEQYF
.	TRBV29-1	TRBJ1-2	TGCAGCGTTCGTGGATCGGGTGCCTATGGCTACACCTTC	CSVRGSGAYGYTF
.	TRBV5-3	TRBJ2-7	TGTGCCAGAAGCCTCCCTCGCGAGCAGTACTTC	CARSLPREQYF
.	TRBV28	TRBJ1-4	TGTGCCAGCAGCCCTATAGTTGAAAAACTGTTTTTT	CASSPIVEKLFF
TRBD1	TRBV6-5	TRBJ1-6	TGTGCCAGCAGTCTCGGACAGGGTGATTCACCCCTCCACTTT	CASSLGQGDSPLHF
TRBD1	TRBV5-1	TRBJ2-2	TGCGCCAGCAGCTTGACCCGGGACAGTAACACCGGGGAGCTGTTTTTT	CASSLTRDSNTGELFF
.	TRBV2	TRBJ1-3	TGTGCCAGCAGTGCAGTCTTCTCTGGAAACACCATATATTTT	CASSAVFSGNTIYF
TRBD1	TRBV6-5	TRBJ1-3	TGTGCCAGCAGCGCCGACAGGGGGTTTGGAAACACCATATATTTT	CASSADRGFGNTIYF
.	TRBV7-2	TRBJ2-7	TGTGCCAGCAGCTCAGCGGGCGCACCCGCCTACGAGCAGTACTTC	CASSSAGAPAYEQYF
TRBD1	TRBV18	TRBJ1-4	TGTGCCAGCTCAAGAGGACAGGAGAGAGAAAAACTGTTTTTT	CASSRGQEREKLFF
.	TRBV28	TRBJ1-4	TGTGCCAGCAGAGGGGAGGGTAGTGGTCCTGAAAAACTGTTTTTT	CASRGEGSGPEKLFF
.	TRBV5-5	TRBJ1-2	TGTGCCAGCAGCTTGCACTACGGTCTCCTCAAGTATGGCTACACCTTC	CASSLHYGLLKYGYTF
.	TRBV30	TRBJ2-2	TGTGCCTGGAGTCGGGCCGGGGAGCTGTTTTTT	CAWSRAGELFF
TRBD2	TRBV19	TRBJ2-7	TGTGCCAGTAGTAGGACTAGCGGGGGGGGGAAAACTCCCTACGAGCAGTACTTC	CASSRTSGGGKTPYEQYF
.	TRBV5-1	TRBJ2-5	TGCGCCAGCAGCTTGACAGGTGGGGTGCAAGAGACCCAGTACTTC	CASSLTGGVQETQYF
TRBD2	TRBV18	TRBJ2-1	TGTGCCAGCTCACCTAGCGGGAGGATCAATGAGCAGTTCTTC	CASSPSGRINEQFF
TRBD1	TRBV5-4	TRBJ2-7	TGTGCCAGCAGCTCCGGGACAGGGCTCAAGTACTTC	CASSSGTGLKYF
TRBD2	TRBV7-2	TRBJ2-7	TGTGCCAGCAGCTTGCTAGCGGGACCCGGCTCCTACGAGCAGTACTTC	CASSLLAGPGSYEQYF
TRBD1	TRBV7-8	TRBJ1-6	TGTGCCAGCAGCCAAATGCCGGGACAGGGTACCTATAATTCACCCCTCCACTTT	CASSQMPGQGTYNSPLHF
TRBD1	TRBV18	TRBJ1-4	TGTGCCAGCTCACCGGGGACAGGGAATGAAAAACTGTTTTTT	CASSPGTGNEKLFF
TRBD1	TRBV28	TRBJ2-4	TGTGCCAGCAGCCTACTACAGGGGGCGACATCCAAAAACATTCAGTACTTC	CASSLLQGATSKNIQYF
.	TRBV6-5	TRBJ1-1	TGTGCCAGCAGTTACGTACTTGATAACACTGAAGCTTTCTTT	CASSYVLDNTEAFF
TRBD2	TRBV30	TRBJ2-7	TGTGCCATCAAAGCGGGGGCCTACGAGCAGTACTTC	CAIKAGAYEQYF
TRBD1	TRBV29-1	TRBJ1-2	TGCGGGCTCCAGACAGGGGCCTATGGCTACACCTTC	CGLQTGAYGYTF
TRBD1	TRBV18	TRBJ1-1	TGTGCCAGCTCACCTCAGACAGGGGAAAACACTGAAGATTTCTTT	CASSPQTGENTEDFF
TRBD1	TRBV4-3	TRBJ2-7	TGCGCCAGCAGCCCATTTACAGGGGACCCCTACGAGCAGTACTTC	CASSPFTGDPYEQYF
.	TRBV10-3	TRBJ2-7	TGTGCCATCAATACCCGGGATGGCCACGAGCAGTACTTC	CAINTRDGHEQYF
.	TRBV18	TRBJ1-1	TGTGCCAGCTCACCGACGGGGGGTTTCGGCACTGAAGCTTTCTTT	CASSPTGGFGTEAFF
.	TRBV15	TRBJ2-3	TGTGCCACCAGCAGAGAAACAGGGTTTACAGATACGCAGTATTTT	CATSRETGFTDTQYF
.	TRBV14	TRBJ1-4	TGTGCCAGCAGCCAAACTTCCTTAACTAATGAAAAACTGTTTTTT	CASSQTSLTNEKLFF
TRBD1	TRBV5-6	TRBJ1-5	TGTGCCAGCAGCTTATCCATGGGGGACAGGGACGATCAGCCCCAGCATTTT	CASSLSMGDRDDQPQHF
.	TRBV9	TRBJ1-2	TGTGCCAGCAGCGTAGAGTCAGGGTCTGACTATGGCTACACCTTC	CASSVESGSDYGYTF
.	TRBV28	TRBJ2-5	TGTGCCAGCAGTCCACAGTACCAAGAGACCCAGTACTTC	CASSPQYQETQYF
.	TRBV28	TRBJ1-2	TGTGCCAGCAGTTTGGGGGGGAATGGCTACACCTTC	CASSLGGNGYTF
.	TRBV6-4	TRBJ2-3	TGTGCCAGCAGTGACTCCGAGGGTTCCACAGATACGCAGTATTTT	CASSDSEGSTDTQYF
.	TRBV19	TRBJ1-1	TGTGCCAGTCGAGTCAGGGGTAGTACTGAAGCTTTCTTT	CASRVRGSTEAFF